Reported below is one T cell receptor (beta chain). Its antigen is not known. The sort gate was single viable CD3+CD4+CD8-CD45RO+ cells for memory CD4+ T cells. Donors' CMV status reflects serum IgG against pp150, pp28, p38, p52. With 6 bases removed from V and 6 bases from J, the gap between germline ends came to 12 bases. The CDR3 is 13 amino acids. Germline loops: CDR1 KGHSH, CDR2 LQKENI. This sample is drawn from a study of memory CD4+ T cells and cytomegalovirus serostatus. The study, taken as a whole, reports: CD4+ memory repertoires contained about two fifths of the 164 reported CMV TCRbeta sequences. CMV serostatus prediction reached median AUC roughly 0.95, or 0.91 with US-trained model.

Original data processing: After removing out-of-frame reads, over 2 million distinct TCRbeta sequences remained. Generated by immunoSEQ multiplex PCR, the TCRdb table keeps only in-frame clones and is missing some. D and trimming come from the DNA, and the V and J calls and clone size come from that table. This sample has approximately 50,000 clones; roughly 77% occur once, and the top ten carry around 2.5%. The source material was memory CD4+ T cells from blood. The chain combines TRBV18 with TRBJ2-1, with D unclear. The TCR was taken from an adult in good health and CMV-seropositive. CDR3 DNA sequence: TGTGCCAGCTCCGTCCAGAAGGGCAATGAGCAGTTCTTC. Translated: CASSVQKGNEQFF.